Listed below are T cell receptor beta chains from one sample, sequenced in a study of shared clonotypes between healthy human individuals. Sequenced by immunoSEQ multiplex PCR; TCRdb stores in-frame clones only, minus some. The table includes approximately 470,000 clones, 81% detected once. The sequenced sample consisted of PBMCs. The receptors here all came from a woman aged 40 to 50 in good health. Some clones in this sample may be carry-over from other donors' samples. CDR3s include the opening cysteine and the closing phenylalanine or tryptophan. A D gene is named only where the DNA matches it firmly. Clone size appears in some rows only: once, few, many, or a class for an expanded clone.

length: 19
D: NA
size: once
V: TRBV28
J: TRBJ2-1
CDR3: CASSPNPLLTGLAYNEQFF
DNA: TGTGCCAGCAGTCCAAACCCCCTCCTGACAGGACTAGCCTACAATGAGCAGTTCTTC

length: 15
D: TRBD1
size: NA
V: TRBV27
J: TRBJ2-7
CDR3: CASRPLRDSFYEQYF
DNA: TGTGCCAGCAGACCTCTTCGGGACAGTTTCTACGAGCAGTACTTC

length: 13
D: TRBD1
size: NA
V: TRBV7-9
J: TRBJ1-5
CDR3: CASSNTGGQPQHF
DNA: TGTGCCAGCAGCAATACAGGGGGCCAGCCCCAGCATTTT

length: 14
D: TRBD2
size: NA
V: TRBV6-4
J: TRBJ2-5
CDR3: CASSPGGAEETQYF
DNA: TGTGCCAGCAGCCCCGGGGGGGCAGAAGAGACCCAGTACTTC

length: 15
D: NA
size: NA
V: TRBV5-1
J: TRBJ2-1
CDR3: CASSLLGRRGNEQFF
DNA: TGCGCCAGCAGCTTGCTTGGCCGCCGAGGTAATGAGCAGTTCTTC

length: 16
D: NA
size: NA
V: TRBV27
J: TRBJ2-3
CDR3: CASSNGEGLRTDTQYF
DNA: TGTGCCAGCAGTAACGGCGAGGGACTCCGCACAGATACGCAGTATTTT

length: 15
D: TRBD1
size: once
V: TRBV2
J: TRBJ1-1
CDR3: CASRPRTGLNTEAFF
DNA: TGTGCCAGCAGGCCGAGGACAGGGTTGAACACTGAAGCTTTCTTT

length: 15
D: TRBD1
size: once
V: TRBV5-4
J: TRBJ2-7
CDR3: CASSAGTGSNYEQYF
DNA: TGTGCCAGCAGCGCCGGGACAGGGTCTAACTACGAGCAGTACTTC

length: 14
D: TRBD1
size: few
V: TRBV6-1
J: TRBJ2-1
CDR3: CASMTDRGLGEQFF
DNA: TGTGCCAGCATGACGGACAGGGGGCTTGGAGAGCAGTTCTTC

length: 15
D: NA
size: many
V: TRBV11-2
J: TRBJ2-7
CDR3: CASSLVRDFSPEQYF
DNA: TGTGCCAGCAGCTTAGTCCGGGACTTCTCCCCCGAGCAGTACTTC

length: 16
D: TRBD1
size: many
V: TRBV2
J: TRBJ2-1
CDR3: CASRTPQTGLNNEQFF
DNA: TGTGCCAGCCGTACCCCCCAGACAGGGCTTAACAATGAGCAGTTCTTC

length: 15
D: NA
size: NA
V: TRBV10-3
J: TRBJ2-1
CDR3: CAIRLDNRANNEQFF
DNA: TGTGCCATCAGATTAGACAACCGGGCCAACAATGAGCAGTTCTTC

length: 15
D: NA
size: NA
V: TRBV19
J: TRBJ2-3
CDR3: CASSIGLAPGDTQYF
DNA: TGTGCCAGTAGTATTGGGCTAGCCCCCGGTGATACGCAGTATTTT

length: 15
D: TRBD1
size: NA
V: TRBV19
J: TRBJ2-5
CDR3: CASSVPGQGSETQYF
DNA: TGTGCCAGTAGTGTACCGGGACAGGGTTCCGAGACCCAGTACTTC

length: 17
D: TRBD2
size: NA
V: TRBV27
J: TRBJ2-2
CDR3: CASSPTQAGPGTGELFF
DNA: TGTGCCAGCAGTCCTACCCAAGCGGGACCCGGCACCGGGGAGCTGTTTTTT

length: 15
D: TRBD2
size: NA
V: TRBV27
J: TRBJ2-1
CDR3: CASALTSGISNEQFF
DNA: TGTGCCAGCGCCCTTACTAGCGGGATATCGAATGAGCAGTTCTTC